The T cell receptor (beta chain) under discussion was sequenced for a study of blood T cells in healthy people across ages. Alongside a J-beta primer mix, a sample-barcoded 5' primer served in a second PCR lasting 7 to 11 cycles. Every cDNA was tagged by a template-switch adaptor with 12 random nucleotides. TCRdb independently ran MiXCR on the 5' RACE reads; one entry per CDR3 protein. The data hold roughly 700,000 distinct CDR3 sequences, with 49% observed a single time. The origin of this receptor is a woman in her sixties in good health. The material sequenced was blood.

The CDR3 nucleotides read TGTGCCAGCAGTCCGCCCGGGGGGAGGGGCTACACCTTC. It specifies CASSPPGGRGYTF. The chain links TRBV6-5 to TRBJ1-2; the D gene is possibly TRBD1 (5 bases). Trimming stripped 5 bases from V and 8 bases from J, with 15 bases between. This CDR3 contains 13 residues. Germline CDR1 reads MNHEY; CDR2 reads SVGAGI.